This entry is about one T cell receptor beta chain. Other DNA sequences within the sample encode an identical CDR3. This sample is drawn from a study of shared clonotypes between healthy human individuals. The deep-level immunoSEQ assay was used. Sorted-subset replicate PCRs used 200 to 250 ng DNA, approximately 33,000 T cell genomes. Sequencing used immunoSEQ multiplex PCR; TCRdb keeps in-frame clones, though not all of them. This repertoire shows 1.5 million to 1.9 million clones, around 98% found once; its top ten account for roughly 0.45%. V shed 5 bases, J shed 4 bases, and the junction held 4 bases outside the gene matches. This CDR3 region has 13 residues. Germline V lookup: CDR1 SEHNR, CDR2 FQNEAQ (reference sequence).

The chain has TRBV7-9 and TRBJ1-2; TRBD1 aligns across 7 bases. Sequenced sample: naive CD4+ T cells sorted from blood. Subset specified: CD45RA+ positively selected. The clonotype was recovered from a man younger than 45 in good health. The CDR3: CASSPGTAYGYTF. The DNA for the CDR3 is TGTGCCAGCAGCCCAGGGACAGCCTATGGCTACACCTTC.